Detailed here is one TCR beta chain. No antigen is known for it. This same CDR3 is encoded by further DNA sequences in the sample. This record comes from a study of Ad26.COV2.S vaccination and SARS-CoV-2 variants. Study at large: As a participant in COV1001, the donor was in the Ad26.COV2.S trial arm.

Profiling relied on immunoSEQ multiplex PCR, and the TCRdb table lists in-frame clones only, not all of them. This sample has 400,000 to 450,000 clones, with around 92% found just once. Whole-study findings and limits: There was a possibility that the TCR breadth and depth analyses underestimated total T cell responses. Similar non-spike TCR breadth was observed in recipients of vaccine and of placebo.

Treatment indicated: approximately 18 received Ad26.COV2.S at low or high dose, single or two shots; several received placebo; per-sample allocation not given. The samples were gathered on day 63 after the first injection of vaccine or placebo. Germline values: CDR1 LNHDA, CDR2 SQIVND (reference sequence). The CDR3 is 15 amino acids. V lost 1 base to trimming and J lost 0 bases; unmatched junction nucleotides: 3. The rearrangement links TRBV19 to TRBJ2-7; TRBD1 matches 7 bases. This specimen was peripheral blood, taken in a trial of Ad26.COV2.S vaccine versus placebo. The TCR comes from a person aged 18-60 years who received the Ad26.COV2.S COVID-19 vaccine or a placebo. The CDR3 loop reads CASSIGQGLSYEQYF. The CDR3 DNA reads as TGTGCCAGTAGTATAGGACAGGGCCTCTCCTACGAGCAGTACTTC.